This is a list of T cell receptor beta chains from one sample in a study of blood T cell repertoires in COVID-19. Profiling relied on immunoSEQ multiplex PCR, and the TCRdb table lists in-frame clones only, not all of them. The sample records more than 200,000 clones, 88% being singletons. The specimen sequenced was peripheral blood. The receptor set was obtained from a human donor in a cohort sampled during active COVID-19. Each CDR3 is given with its conserved first and last residue. The order of the fields is V gene, J gene, CDR3 protein.

TRBV7-2	TRBJ2-7	CASSLRQGRNEQYF
TRBV7-3	TRBJ2-1	CASSFSGTGYNEQFF
TRBV11-2	TRBJ1-1	CASSSAGGNTEAFF
TRBV2	TRBJ2-7	CASSGGDRGYVYEQYF
TRBV12-3/TRBV12-4	TRBJ1-1	CASSLNPSPEAFF
TRBV15	TRBJ2-3	CATTQGAGSTDTQYF
TRBV14	TRBJ2-7	CASSRGRKREMGEQYF
TRBV18	TRBJ2-7	CASSPSGGSSYEQYF
TRBV19	TRBJ2-7	CASSRSSGRASHSYEQYF
TRBV13	TRBJ2-3	CASSLKRGGRVPDTQYF
TRBV27	TRBJ2-7	CASGAGGLLGEQYF
TRBV10-3	TRBJ2-7	CASAGKGQAYEQYF
TRBV14	TRBJ2-1	CASSLDRGYIGTEQFF
TRBV6-5	TRBJ1-5	CASIVSNNQPQHF
TRBV28	TRBJ1-2	CASSFFTQGEYNYGYTF
TRBV28	TRBJ1-5	CASSGGSQPQHF
TRBV29-1	TRBJ2-1	CSVVGMGLEQFF
TRBV6-5	TRBJ2-5	CASSNPRRRRETQYF
TRBV27	TRBJ2-2	CASSLWWTSGAGELFF
TRBV3-1/TRBV3-2	TRBJ2-7	CATRGDPQIHEAGGPPHEQYF
TRBV5-1	TRBJ2-7	CASSLRQGHEQYF
TRBV4-1	TRBJ1-2	CASSHLAGGDYGYTF
TRBV9	TRBJ2-2	CASRGARRGSNNTGELFF
TRBV27	TRBJ1-1	CAARDRKNTEAFF
TRBV6-5	TRBJ2-7	CASSYYQGNEQYF
TRBV12-3/TRBV12-4	TRBJ2-5	CASSYNVVETQYF
TRBV27	TRBJ2-7	CASSSGLTYEQYF
TRBV11-2	TRBJ1-2	CASSLDRTGIYGYTF
TRBV7-2	TRBJ1-1	CASSAGLGTEAFF
TRBV2	TRBJ2-6	CASSINFGSGANVLTF
TRBV20-1	TRBJ1-1	CSAPSDTEAFF
TRBV28	TRBJ2-5	CASTPASGSLETQYF
TRBV2	TRBJ1-5	CASSTDSSNQPQHF
TRBV7-9	TRBJ1-2	CASREAGIYGYTF
TRBV7-8	TRBJ2-1	CASSLRANEQFF
TRBV9	TRBJ2-7	CASSTSPSGEQYF
TRBV6-2/TRBV6-3	TRBJ2-7	CASSYGPSYEQYF
TRBV4-1	TRBJ1-6	CASSQEEFLYVAGVFEPLHF
TRBV6-5	TRBJ2-7	CASSYAGPDYEQYF
TRBV7-2	TRBJ1-2	CASSLRQEGGYTF
TRBV19	TRBJ1-1	CASSIFRGLNTEAFF
TRBV19	TRBJ2-6	CASSTHDRSSGANVLTF
TRBV2	TRBJ1-5	CASRFGDTGNQPQHF
TRBV6-5	TRBJ2-7	CASMIAGSYEQYF
TRBV5-1	TRBJ1-6	CASSWAGENNSPLHF
TRBV6-6	TRBJ1-1	CASSYSGGINTEAFF